This T cell receptor (beta chain) appears in the sequencing data of a study of cytomegalovirus exposure and HLA in healthy donors. Amplification used 60 Vbeta primers and 13 Jbeta primers. Sequenced by immunoSEQ multiplex PCR; TCRdb stores in-frame clones only, minus some. The top ten clones hold roughly a tenth of a sample with 60,000 to 70,000 clones, around 80% of them seen once. CDR1 is SGHAT, CDR2 FQNNGV, per germline. The CDR3 extends over 11 amino acids. The ends were cut back, 5 bases at V and 5 bases at J, with 6 bases in the middle. This sequence was found in a middle-aged man in good health and CMV-seronegative. The rearrangement links TRBV11-2 to TRBJ1-2; no firm D call. Sequenced: PBMCs. The CDR3 is CASSRDYGYTF. The CDR3 DNA is TGTGCCAGCAGCCGGGATTATGGCTACACCTTC. Variable domain in full (rest from reference TRBV11-2 and TRBJ1-2): EAGVAQSPRYKIIEKRQSVAFWCNPISGHATLYWYQQILGQGPKLLIQFQNNGVVDDSQLPKDRFSAERLKGVDSTLKIQPAKLEDSAVYLCASSRDYGYTFGSGTRLTVV.